Sequencing of this TCR beta chain was carried out in a study of cytomegalovirus exposure and HLA in healthy donors. Study at large: A subsequent analysis reported that the 110 or so validation repertoires were produced on the same platform that had also been used for the roughly 670 first-cohort repertoires.

Sequencing used immunoSEQ multiplex PCR; TCRdb keeps in-frame clones, though not all of them. Counted here are roughly 60,000 clones, roughly 94% occurring once; the ten biggest clones make up around 2.3%. A word on this clone: Its target is not known.

The V end lost 7 bases, the J end lost 0 bases, and 17 bases lay between the germline ends. This CDR3 spans 16 amino acids. Germline CDR1 reads KGHSH; CDR2 reads LQKENI. Study observations and caveats: In the approximately 120 validation repertoires, a later analysis found that first-cohort TCR clusters tended to co-occur. The study flagged some 170 TCR beta chains as cytomegalovirus-associated.

Sample: PBMCs. The rearrangement joins TRBV18 to TRBJ2-3; perhaps TRBD2 as D (6 bases). The sequence was collected from a man between 18 and 29 years old in good health and CMV-seronegative. In DNA form, the CDR3 reads TGTGCCAGCTATGTGGAGGGAATCTTGAGCACAGATACGCAGTATTTT. Protein: CASYVEGILSTDTQYF.